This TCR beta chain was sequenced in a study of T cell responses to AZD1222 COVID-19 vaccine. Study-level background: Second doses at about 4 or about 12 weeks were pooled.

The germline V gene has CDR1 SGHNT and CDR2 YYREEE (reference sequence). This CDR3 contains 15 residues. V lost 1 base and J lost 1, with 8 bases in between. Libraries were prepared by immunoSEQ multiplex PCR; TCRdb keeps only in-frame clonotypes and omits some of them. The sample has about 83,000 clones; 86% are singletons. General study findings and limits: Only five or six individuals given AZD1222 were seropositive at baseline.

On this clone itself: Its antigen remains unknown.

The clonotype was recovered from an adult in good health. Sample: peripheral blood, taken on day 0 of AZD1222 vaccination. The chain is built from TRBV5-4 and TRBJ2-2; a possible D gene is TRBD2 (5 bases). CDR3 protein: CASSLSGGNTGELFF. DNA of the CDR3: TGTGCCAGCAGCTTGTCAGGAGGGAACACCGGGGAGCTGTTTTTT.